Sequencing of this T cell receptor beta chain was carried out in a study of blood T cell repertoires in COVID-19. Study-level background: Sites in the United States, Italy and Spain provided acute and convalescent COVID-19 samples.

The age range of participants was 18 to 89 years, with residence in about two dozen US areas. Participant-given clinical history determined each cohort assignment. As handled by the study authors: For nucleated cells, counts were estimated from reference gene primer amplification. Measured with immunoSEQ multiplex PCR; TCRdb has only the in-frame clones, and not every one. V, J and clone size were drawn from that table, and D and trimming were deduced from the DNA. The sample gives about 280,000 clones, 82% of which show up once; 5% is in the top ten. The TCR comes from a man aged 35 to 55 who had been exposed to COVID-19. The sequenced material came from PBMCs or T cells enriched from blood (not recorded which).

CDR3 sequence reads: CASSERTGDYTGELFF. CDR3 nucleotide sequence: TGTGCCAGCAGTGAGAGGACCGGGGATTACACCGGGGAGCTGTTTTTT. The genes are TRBV25-1 and TRBJ2-2, with D tentatively TRBD2 (5 bases). Trimming stripped 3 bases from V and 3 bases from J, with 14 bases between. This CDR3 region has 16 residues. Germline lookup yields CDR1 MGHDK and CDR2 SYGVNS.